These 8 T cell receptor beta chains came from one sample sequenced in a study of T cells after yellow fever vaccination. TCRdb itself ran the 5' RACE reads through MiXCR, one entry per CDR3 protein. The sample gives 150,000 to 200,000 distinct CDR3 sequences, around 9.7% of which show up once; roughly 40% is in the top ten. Sequencing used CD8+ T cells sorted from PBMCs, obtained 45 days after the yellow fever booster vaccination. These receptors originate from a man between 18 and 29 years old who received the YFV17D yellow fever vaccine.

This chain links TRBV20-1 with TRBJ1-2; 7 bases fit TRBD1. J was trimmed by 5 bases and V by 2 bases; bases with no gene match: 2. CDR3 length equals 12 residues. CDR1 is DFQATT and CDR2 is SNEGSKA in the germline V gene (reference sequence). The CDR3 loop reads CSARNRGYGYTF. The CDR3 coding sequence is TGCAGTGCTAGAAACAGGGGATATGGCTACACCTTC.

V usage is TRBV6-2 or TRBV6-3 and J usage is TRBJ2-1, with unresolved D. The CDR3 has 14 residues. Germline CDR1 and CDR2: MNHEY and SVGEGT. V lost 4 bases and J 7 bases, leaving 14 bases between the germline ends. The DNA of the CDR3 is TGTGCCAGCAGTTGGAGTAATACGATGAATGAGCAGTTCTTC. Its translation is CASSWSNTMNEQFF.

This clonotype was observed a few times. The chain uses TRBV29-1 and TRBJ2-3, with D perhaps being TRBD1 or TRBD2 (5 bases each). Germline V lookup: CDR1 SQVTM, CDR2 ANQGSEA. The ends were cut back, 7 bases at V and 3 bases at J, with 14 bases in the middle. This CDR3 spans 13 amino acids. The CDR3 DNA is TGCAGCGGAACTTTTGAGGGGACAGATACGCAGTATTTT. Translated: CSGTFEGTDTQYF.

CDR3 bases: TGTGCCATCAGTGAGTCAAGGGGGAATCAGCCCCAGCATTTT. It codes for CAISESRGNQPQHF. V and J are TRBV10-3 and TRBJ1-5, with D possibly TRBD1 on 6 matching bases. Germline V lookup: CDR1 ENHRY, CDR2 SYGVKD. Trimming shortened V by 0 bases and J by 4 bases, and 7 bases separated the two germline ends. CDR3 length: 14 residues.

This clonotype has just a few counts. CDR3 sequence: CASSSVRYEQYF. CDR3 in DNA: TGTGCCAGCAGCTCGGTGCGCTACGAGCAGTACTTC. The V gene is TRBV7-9, the J gene TRBJ2-7, with D uncertain. CDR3 size: 12 residues. CDR1 and CDR2 from the germline V gene are SEHNR and FQNEAQ (reference sequence). The V and J ends lost 4 bases and 3 bases respectively, with 7 bases between them.

The chain joins TRBV27 to TRBJ2-7; the D gene could be TRBD1 or TRBD2 (7 bases each). Germline lookup yields CDR1 MNHEY and CDR2 SMNVEV (reference sequence). The CDR3 is 13 residues long. V dropped 3 bases and J dropped 4 bases, with 10 bases sitting between them. The CDR3 spells CASSFRGGYEQYV. The CDR3 DNA sequence: TGTGCCAGCAGTTTCAGGGGGGGGTACGAGCAGTACGTC.

This clonotype was seen a few times. This chain uses TRBV19 with TRBJ1-5, with D perhaps matching TRBD1 (5 bases). Per germline, CDR1 LNHDA and CDR2 SQIVND (reference sequence). Trimming pared 4 bases from V and 4 bases from J, leaving 17 bases between. The CDR3 loop spans 16 amino acids. CDR3 protein: CASSSSAGRMNQPQHF. CDR3 bases: TGTGCCAGTAGTAGTTCCGCGGGACGGATGAATCAGCCCCAGCATTTT. The whole variable domain, filled in from reference TRBV19 and TRBJ1-5, reads DGGITQSPKYLFRKEGQNVTLSCEQNLNHDAMYWYRQDPGQGLRLIYYSQIVNDFQKGDIAEGYSVSREKKESFPLTVTSAQKNPTAFYLCASSSSAGRMNQPQHFGDGTRLSIL.

In this sample, this clonotype turned up a few times. The chain uses TRBV15 and TRBJ1-1; D not resolved. CDR1 is LNHNV, CDR2 YYDKDF, per germline (reference sequence). CDR3 length: 15 amino acids. Trimming took off 0 bases at V and 0 bases at J, with 8 bases between the two ends. The CDR3 DNA reads TGTGCCACCAGCAGAGATCTGGGGTTGAACACTGAAGCTTTCTTT. It codes for CATSRDLGLNTEAFF.